A selection of T cell receptor beta chains follows, all from one sample in a study of T-cell memory formation after mild COVID-19. MiXCR was run by TCRdb on the 5' RACE reads, yielding one entry per CDR3 protein. Of 45,000 to 55,000 distinct CDR3 sequences listed, around 9.7% are singletons. Material for sequencing was PBMCs or a T cell subset sorted from them (not recorded which). These receptors originate from an adult woman who had mild COVID-19 (a few samples of this study predate the infection). Cell type and time point are not known. CDR3s leave out the opening cysteine and the closing phenylalanine or tryptophan. Fields, in order: J gene, CDR3 length, V gene, CDR3 protein.

>TRBJ1-1|12|TRBV5-1
ASSLDGSGTEAF
>TRBJ2-3|14|TRBV20-1
SARGRTRGRTDTQY
>TRBJ2-5|10|TRBV9
ASGGQGETQY
>TRBJ2-1|11|TRBV19
ASTRSSYNEQF
>TRBJ2-2|15|TRBV30
AWNWAGGSTNTGELF
>TRBJ2-3|9|TRBV7-9
ASRNGDTQY
>TRBJ1-1|14|TRBV4-3
ASSQDGRTGGTEAF
>TRBJ2-7|10|TRBV12-3/TRBV12-4
ASSPAGREQY
>TRBJ1-1|12|TRBV18
ASSPLAGETEAF
>TRBJ2-5|11|TRBV10-3
AISEQGAETQY
>TRBJ2-1|15|TRBV4-3
ASSQEISGGSYNEQF
>TRBJ2-1|14|TRBV15
ATSSFLGLVKNEQF
>TRBJ1-5|14|TRBV7-9
ASSPGGGLGNQPQH
>TRBJ1-5|14|TRBV3-1
ASSLSAGGQRQPQH
>TRBJ2-7|10|TRBV7-9
ASTRGGYEQY
>TRBJ2-5|13|TRBV5-1
ASSLGPGTEETQY
>TRBJ2-3|13|TRBV24-1
ATSDFTSGTDTQY
>TRBJ2-3|13|TRBV20-1
SARDWGTSTDTQY
>TRBJ1-3|12|TRBV18
ASSPPGTGNTIY
>TRBJ2-3|10|TRBV7-2
ASSFFTDTQY
>TRBJ1-1|14|TRBV4-1
ASSQVRHGGNTEAF
>TRBJ2-7|9|TRBV30
AQRTVYEQY
>TRBJ2-2|14|TRBV5-1
ASSRTSGINTGELF
>TRBJ2-5|15|TRBV11-2
ASSLEGWSGGAETQY
>TRBJ1-3|13|TRBV7-3
ASSLVGDSGNTIY
>TRBJ2-3|13|TRBV20-1
SARVRGAETDTQY
>TRBJ2-3|13|TRBV7-9
ASSFPTSGFDTQY
>TRBJ1-2|11|TRBV6-1
ASSYDRYYGYT
>TRBJ2-1|13|TRBV25-1
ASSDGGTSTTEQF
>TRBJ1-2|12|TRBV27
ASSLVAADYGYT
>TRBJ1-2|11|TRBV12-3/TRBV12-4
ASSLGPEDGYT
>TRBJ2-1|13|TRBV7-2
ASSRTLDDVDEQF
>TRBJ2-1|13|TRBV7-9
ASSFVGTLYNEQF
>TRBJ2-1|11|TRBV20-1
SADRGLQNEQF
>TRBJ2-7|13|TRBV15
ATSRDRGDSHEQY
>TRBJ2-5|13|TRBV12-3/TRBV12-4
ASSTRTGVKETQY
>TRBJ2-3|12|TRBV12-3/TRBV12-4
ASSPHGGADTQY
>TRBJ1-2|17|TRBV7-9
ASTATSRRTGRDDYGYT
>TRBJ2-7|12|TRBV7-2
ASSLVGGVYEQY
>TRBJ2-2|12|TRBV12-3/TRBV12-4
ASSLGPNTGELF
>TRBJ2-5|13|TRBV7-2
ASSSGQGRVETQY
>TRBJ1-2|13|TRBV7-3
ASSLGTGIVGGYT
>TRBJ2-6|14|TRBV2
ASSEGGLTGANVLT
>TRBJ1-2|11|TRBV20-1
SARQDLDYGYT
>TRBJ2-1|15|TRBV4-2
ASSPLGWDSRYNEQF